Below, one T cell receptor (beta chain) is given with its context. Its cognate antigen is unknown. The data are from a study of persistence of HIV-infected CD4 T cells. Germline-derived CDR1 and CDR2 are SGHNT and YYREEE (reference sequence). The CDR3 is 14 residues long. Trimming left V 0 bases short and J 2 bases short, with 8 bases between. This was the immunoSEQ version 4 assay in survey mode. Sequencing used immunoSEQ multiplex PCR; TCRdb keeps in-frame clones, though not all of them. The profile covers 40,000 or so clones, with about 85% appearing a single time and approximately 0.45% taken by the ten largest. Anti-CD3/anti-CD28 beads served as a nonspecific positive control stimulus. CD4+ T cells upregulating both CD40 ligand and CD69 were sorted as responding cells.

The source material was CD4+ T cells sorted from PBMCs after roughly 18-hour stimulation, sampled from a patient who received antiretroviral therapy. This sequence was found in an adult woman with HIV who was CMV-seropositive. The chain recombines TRBV5-4 with TRBJ1-2; D may be TRBD1 (6 bases). CDR3: CASSLAGVNYGYTF. The DNA of the CDR3 is TGTGCCAGCAGCTTGGCAGGGGTCAACTATGGCTACACCTTC. Full variable domain (outside the CDR3, taken from reference TRBV5-4 and TRBJ1-2): ETGVTQSPTHLIKTRGQQVTLRCSSQSGHNTVSWYQQALGQGPQFIFQYYREEENGRGNFPPRFSGLQFPNYSSELNVNALELDDSALYLCASSLAGVNYGYTFGSGTRLTVV.